This T cell receptor (beta chain) was recovered during a study of identifying expanded T cells in peripheral blood. On this clone itself: What it binds is unknown.

Study-wide findings and caveats: Variance in clone template counts between roughly two-week samples significantly increased with total template count across all healthy donors. Over approximately two and four weeks, about 17 and 20 clones changed, versus 1.2 between replicates.

Collection occurred without any documented infections or immune events in donors. CDR1 and CDR2 (germline): SGHTA, FQGNSA. The length of the CDR3 is 16 residues. The trim removed 2 bases at V and 3 bases at J, leaving 8 bases unmatched. Measured with immunoSEQ multiplex PCR; TCRdb has only the in-frame clones, and not every one. The table includes some 130,000 clones, 80% to 90% detected once. The chain couples TRBV7-2 to TRBJ1-2; 8 nucleotides line up with TRBD1. The material sequenced was blood. The TCR sequence derives from a person between 18 and 75 years old in good health. The CDR3 region is CASSLSLSDRDYGYTF. CDR3 DNA: TGTGCCAGCAGCTTATCACTTTCGGACAGGGACTATGGCTACACCTTC.